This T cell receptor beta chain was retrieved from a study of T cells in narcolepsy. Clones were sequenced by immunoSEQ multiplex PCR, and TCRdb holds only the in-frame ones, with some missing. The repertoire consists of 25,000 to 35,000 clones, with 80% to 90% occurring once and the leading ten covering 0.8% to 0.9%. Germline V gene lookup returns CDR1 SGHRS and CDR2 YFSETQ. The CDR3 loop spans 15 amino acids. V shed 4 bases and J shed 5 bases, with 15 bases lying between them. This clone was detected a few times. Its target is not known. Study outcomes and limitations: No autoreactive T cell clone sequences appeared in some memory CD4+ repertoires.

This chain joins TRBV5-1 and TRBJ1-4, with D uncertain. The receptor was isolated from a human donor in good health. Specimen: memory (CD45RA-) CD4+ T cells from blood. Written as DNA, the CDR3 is TGCGCCAGCAGCGTACGGACTGGCGGAAATGAAAAACTGTTTTTT. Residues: CASSVRTGGNEKLFF.